This TCR beta chain derives from a study of blood T cell repertoires in COVID-19. As originally analysed: Amplification from reference gene primers served as the basis for estimated nucleated cell counts. TCRdb's copy holds only in-frame clones and misses some; the assay was immunoSEQ multiplex PCR. The DNA gave D and trimming, while V, J and clone size come from that table. This table holds some 300,000 clones, 86% found once. V was cut by 4 bases and J by 2 bases, with 10 bases left in between. In germline, CDR1 is SGHRS, CDR2 YFSETQ. CDR3 length: 15 amino acids. The clonotype comes from a woman between 65 and 79 years old with COVID-19, enrolled during active disease. Specimen: peripheral blood. This chain connects TRBV5-1 to TRBJ2-6; D is unresolved. This CDR3 reads CASSLPVPGANVLTF. As DNA, the CDR3 is TGCGCCAGCAGCCTACCCGTCCCTGGGGCCAACGTCCTGACTTTC.